This TCR beta chain is drawn from a study of tumor-infiltrating lymphocytes in primary liver carcinoma. Extraction of RNA together with DNA used 20-30 mg of unsorted bulk tissue. The patients carried chronic HBV infection and had received no treatment. A word on this clonotype: The junction departs from germline at one end; a sequencing error may be responsible.

TCR beta cDNA was made from 450 to 600 ng total RNA with a constant-region primer. Library construction for TCR beta comprised three nested multiplex PCR rounds performed with slightly modified ARM-PCR. Both of the initial two PCR rounds ran for around 9 cycles and employed TRBV1-TRBV30 forward primers alongside a C-beta reverse primer. TCRdb recomputed calls from the multiplex PCR reads with MiXCR, one row per CDR3 protein. The profile shows about 48,000 distinct CDR3 sequences, over 65% of them singletons. This CDR3 region has 14 residues. Germline values: CDR1 SQVTM, CDR2 ANQGSEA. This sequence joins TRBV29-1 and TRBJ2-3; 8 nucleotides line up with TRBD1. The sequencing sample was made of liver tumor tissue from sampling region 3. Subset given: tumor region T3, left-lateral pole. This clonotype was sampled from a man aged 40-50 years with primary liver carcinoma and hepatitis B virus infection. The CDR3 reads CSTGQGDISDTRYF. CDR3 DNA: TGCAGCACTGGACAGGGTGACATCTCCGATACGCGGTATTTT.